The 9 T cell receptor beta chains given below trace back to one sample, sequenced in a study of blood T cell repertoires in COVID-19. Here immunoSEQ multiplex PCR was the method, and the copy in TCRdb shows in-frame clones only, minus some. Counted here are approximately 45,000 clones, 87% occurring once; the ten biggest clones make up approximately 4.7%. The sample consisted of peripheral blood. The receptors derive from a human donor in a cohort sampled during active COVID-19.

V is TRBV20-1 and J is TRBJ2-1; 7 bases line up with TRBD1. From germline, CDR1 is DFQATT and CDR2 SNEGSKA (reference sequence). The CDR3 extends over 11 amino acids. V lost 5 bases and J lost 10; bases outside the gene matches: 5. In nucleotides, the CDR3 is TGCAGTGCTGGGACAGCCCGGGAGCAGTTCTTC. It encodes CSAGTAREQFF.

This rearrangement joins TRBV11-3 to TRBJ2-2, with D perhaps TRBD2 (6 bases). Germline CDR1 and CDR2: SGHNT and YENEEA. This CDR3 spans 16 amino acids. V was pared by 6 bases and J by 5 bases, with 19 bases between. CDR3 sequence: CASSPRSGGQTGELFF. CDR3 DNA sequence: TGTGCCAGCAGTCCCCGGTCCGGGGGTCAAACCGGGGAGCTGTTTTTT. The full variable domain, completed using reference TRBV11-3 and TRBJ2-2, is EAGVVQSPRYKIIEKKQPVAFWCNPISGHNTLYWYLQNLGQGPELLIRYENEEAVDDSQLPKDRFSAERLKGVDSTLKIQPAELGDSAVYLCASSPRSGGQTGELFFGEGSRLTVL.

The table lists this clone with a count of one. This CDR3 reads CASSSLSRVYNEQFF. CDR3 DNA: TGTGCCAGCAGCTCACTCTCCCGGGTTTACAATGAGCAGTTCTTC. This chain uses TRBV7-9 with TRBJ2-1, with D unclear. The germline V and J ends were trimmed by 4 bases and 4 bases, with 14 bases remaining between them. Germline CDR1 reads SEHNR; CDR2 reads FQNEAQ (reference sequence). The CDR3 is 15 amino acids.

The chain links TRBV18 to TRBJ2-7, with D unresolved. The CDR3 runs 16 residues. Trimming removed 3 bases from V and 7 bases from J, with 22 bases in between. Germline V lookup: CDR1 KGHSH, CDR2 LQKENI. In DNA, the CDR3 is TGTGCCAGCTCACCTATGACTCTCGGTTCGGCCCGAGAGCAGTACTTC. Translation gives CASSPMTLGSAREQYF.

This clone was seen a single time. The V call is TRBV5-4, the J call TRBJ2-1, with D unclear. Germline CDR1 and CDR2: SGHNT and YYREEE (reference sequence). Trimming took 1 base from V and 8 from J, leaving 10 bases between them. The CDR3 spans 13 residues. CDR3 DNA: TGTGCCAGCAGCTTGTCGGTAAACGATGAGCAGTTCTTC. Encoded protein: CASSLSVNDEQFF.

The chain couples TRBV9 to TRBJ2-1, with D uncertain. V was clipped by 4 bases and J by 7 bases, with 15 bases between them. The CDR3 loop spans 14 amino acids. CDR1 and CDR2 from the germline V gene are SGDLS and YYNGEE. DNA for the CDR3: TGTGCCAGCAGCCCCCCCGCGGCCAGAAATGAGCAGTTCTTC. Translated, it gives CASSPPAARNEQFF.

The chain uses TRBV5-1 and TRBJ2-3; 8 bases are a match to TRBD1. J was trimmed by 4 bases and V by 0 bases; bases with no gene match: 7. Germline CDR1 is SGHRS and CDR2 is YFSETQ. The CDR3 sequence is 16 residues long. CDR3 sequence: CASSLESRGPSDTQYF. The CDR3 DNA follows: TGCGCCAGCAGCTTGGAGTCCAGGGGGCCATCAGATACGCAGTATTTT.

The chain uses TRBV15 and TRBJ2-7; TRBD1 aligns across 9 bases. This CDR3 has 16 amino acids. CDR1 is LNHNV, CDR2 YYDKDF, per germline (reference sequence). J gave up 3 bases and V 0 bases, and 6 bases lay outside the gene matches. The CDR3 bases are TGTGCCACCAGCAGAGATCCCGGGACAGGGTACTACGAGCAGTACTTC. Translating it yields CATSRDPGTGYYEQYF.

The V and J genes are TRBV14 and TRBJ2-5; 7 bases map to TRBD2. The CDR3 loop spans 16 amino acids. The J segment lost 5 bases and the V segment lost 1 base, leaving 10 bases of the junction unmatched. Germline V gene sequence: CDR1 SGHDN, CDR2 FVKESK. CDR3 protein: CASSQVVLATRETQYF. CDR3 nucleotides: TGTGCCAGCAGCCAAGTGGTACTAGCGACGCGTGAGACCCAGTACTTC.